What follows are 28 T cell receptor beta chains derived from one specimen sequenced in a study of cytomegalovirus exposure and HLA in healthy donors (dated by TCRdb to 2016 to 2017). Library construction relied on the immunoSEQ multiplex PCR assay. The multiplex PCR relied on a mix of 60 forward primers for TCR Vbeta segments and 13 reverse primers for TCR Jbeta segments. In TCRdb, the immuneACCESS table is reduced to in-frame sequences with V and J assigned. These tables do not hold every clone; where another copy was compared, an unresolved V gene accounts for under half, and the others remain unexplained. The sample table holds 100,000 or so clones, of which 60% to 85% were seen once. The ten largest clones capture roughly a tenth of the sample. The sequenced material came from PBMCs. The receptor set was obtained from a middle-aged man in good health and CMV-seronegative.

This clone was recorded only once. The CDR3 protein is CASGRATGELFF. The CDR3 DNA is TGTGCCAGCGGGAGGGCCACCGGGGAGCTGTTTTTT. This chain links TRBV14 with TRBJ2-2; 7 bases align to TRBD2. V trimming: 8 bases; J trimming: 4 bases; junction bases outside the gene matches: 1. The CDR3 is made up of 12 amino acids. CDR1 and CDR2 from the germline V gene are SGHDN and FVKESK. The full variable domain, in which reference TRBV14 and TRBJ2-2 provide the parts outside the CDR3, is EAGVTQFPSHSVIEKGQTVTLRCDPISGHDNLYWYRRVMGKEIKFLLHFVKESKQDESGMPNNRFLAERTGGTYSTLKVQPAELEDSGVYFCASGRATGELFFGEGSRLTVL.

The J gene is TRBJ1-1, the V gene TRBV9, with a weak D call TRBD1 (5 bases). This CDR3 has 14 residues. Trimming took off 3 bases at V and 3 bases at J, with 12 bases between the two ends. CDR1 is SGDLS, CDR2 YYNGEE, per germline. CDR3 DNA: TGTGCCAGCAGCGGTCAGGGAAGGGACACTGAAGCTTTCTTT. Amino acid sequence: CASSGQGRDTEAFF.

V is TRBV10-2 and J is TRBJ2-2, with 12 nucleotides matching TRBD2. The length of the CDR3 is 17 residues. The V segment lost 5 bases and the J segment 0 bases; nucleotides outside the gene matches: 4. From germline, CDR1 is WSHSY and CDR2 SAAADI. The CDR3 sequence: CASSLAGGFANTGELFF. The CDR3 coding sequence is TGCGCCAGCAGTCTAGCGGGAGGGTTCGCGAACACCGGGGAGCTGTTTTTT.

This chain joins TRBV19 and TRBJ1-2, with 7 bases that match TRBD1. Trimming at V came to 2 bases and at J to 0 bases, leaving 9 bases not matched to a gene. CDR1 and CDR2 from the germline V gene are LNHDA and SQIVND (reference sequence). CDR3 length: 17 residues. DNA for the CDR3: TGTGCCAGTAGTATACCTCGGGACAGACACCCTAACTATGGCTACACCTTC. Encoded protein: CASSIPRDRHPNYGYTF. Using reference TRBV19 and TRBJ1-2 for the parts outside the CDR3, the full variable domain is DGGITQSPKYLFRKEGQNVTLSCEQNLNHDAMYWYRQDPGQGLRLIYYSQIVNDFQKGDIAEGYSVSREKKESFPLTVTSAQKNPTAFYLCASSIPRDRHPNYGYTFGSGTRLTVV.

This chain's CDR3 is CASSFGREGRGVQPQHF. The CDR3 nucleotides are TGTGCCAGCAGCTTCGGGCGAGAGGGCAGGGGGGTTCAGCCCCAGCATTTT. The chain has TRBV5-8 and TRBJ1-5; 7 positions agree with TRBD1. The CDR3 contains 17 residues. V lost 2 bases to trimming and J lost 6 bases; unmatched junction nucleotides: 14. The germline V gene encodes CDR1 SGHTS and CDR2 YDEGEE.

This clone was detected only once. The chain employs TRBV5-4 and TRBJ1-2; D ambiguous. Deletions cut 6 bases from V and 1 base from J, with 10 bases between. The CDR3 runs to 13 residues. The germline V gene has CDR1 SGHNT and CDR2 YYREEE (reference sequence). The CDR3 nucleotides are TGTGCCAGCAAGAAGGAGAATAACTATGGCTACACCTTC. Translating gives CASKKENNYGYTF.

This chain joins TRBV9 and TRBJ2-7, with D perhaps TRBD2 (7 bases). Between the trimmed V and J ends, which lost 2 bases and 4 bases, there was a span of 16 bases. Germline-derived CDR1 and CDR2 are SGDLS and YYNGEE. This CDR3 is built from 15 residues. CDR3 loop: CASSVEGGSAYEQYF. For the CDR3, the DNA is TGTGCCAGCAGCGTTGAGGGGGGGTCGGCGTACGAGCAGTACTTC.

The gene calls are TRBV29-1 and TRBJ2-5; D perhaps matches TRBD1 (5 bases). The length of the CDR3 is 15 residues. From germline, CDR1 is SQVTM and CDR2 ANQGSEA. V was cut by 1 base and J by 1 base, with 13 bases left in between. The CDR3 sequence: CSVEVIGVAQETQYF. CDR3 in DNA: TGCAGCGTTGAAGTAATAGGGGTAGCCCAAGAGACCCAGTACTTC.

The V and J genes are TRBV7-2 and TRBJ2-7; 7 bases map to TRBD2. This CDR3 has 16 residues. Germline lookup yields CDR1 SGHTA and CDR2 FQGNSA. With 2 bases clipped from V and 0 bases from J, the junction kept 7 bases outside the gene matches. The CDR3 coding sequence is TGTGCCAGCAGCTTAAAAGCGGGACTAAACTCCTACGAGCAGTACTTC. Translated, it gives CASSLKAGLNSYEQYF.

The genes are TRBV5-1 and TRBJ2-1, with a weak D call TRBD2 (5 bases). V lost 0 bases to trimming and J lost 6 bases, with 10 bases between them. The length of the CDR3 is 14 residues. Germline loops: CDR1 SGHRS, CDR2 YFSETQ. CDR3 amino acids: CASSLAAELNEQFF. CDR3 nucleotide sequence: TGCGCCAGCAGCTTGGCAGCGGAGCTCAATGAGCAGTTCTTC. Variable domain in full (rest from reference TRBV5-1 and TRBJ2-1): KAGVTQTPRYLIKTRGQQVTLSCSPISGHRSVSWYQQTPGQGLQFLFEYFSETQRNKGNFPGRFSGRQFSNSRSEMNVSTLELGDSALYLCASSLAAELNEQFFGPGTRLTVL.

As for this clone: At one boundary the junction diverges from the germline segment, which might be a read error. This rearrangement joins TRBV2 to TRBJ2-5; 8 positions match TRBD1. CDR3 length equals 11 residues. Per germline, CDR1 SNHLY and CDR2 FYNNEI. The CDR3 DNA is TGTGCCAGCGACAGGGGCACCTCTTTGGACTTC. Translating it yields CASDRGTSLDF.

This clone was seen just once. The rearrangement uses TRBV18 and TRBJ1-4; D is ambiguous. The CDR3 is 15 residues long. The V end was cut by 3 bases, the J end by 7 bases, with 15 bases between. From germline, CDR1 is KGHSH and CDR2 LQKENI. The CDR3 sequence is CASSPSPMRAEKLFF. CDR3 nucleotide sequence: TGTGCCAGCTCACCCTCCCCAATGAGGGCTGAAAAACTGTTTTTT.

The chain joins TRBV6-1 to TRBJ2-7; possibly TRBD2 for D (6 bases). Germline values: CDR1 MNHNS, CDR2 SASEGT. The CDR3 consists of 12 residues. V was trimmed by 1 base and J by 10 bases, leaving 11 bases between them. CDR3 DNA sequence: TGTGCCAGCAGTGAAGATGCGGGACGACAGTACTTC. Its protein product is CASSEDAGRQYF.

This chain connects TRBV5-1 to TRBJ1-1; 8 bases are a match to TRBD1. The V gene's germline CDR1 is SGHRS and CDR2 YFSETQ. The CDR3 extends over 17 amino acids. J lost 2 bases, V lost 0 bases, and 9 bases had no gene match. The CDR3 is CASSLGAGGQVNTEAFF. The CDR3 region has the DNA TGCGCCAGCAGCTTGGGGGCAGGGGGCCAGGTCAACACTGAAGCTTTCTTT.

J is TRBJ1-2 and V is TRBV19, with D maybe TRBD1 (5 bases). This CDR3 is 13 amino acids long. Germline loops: CDR1 LNHDA, CDR2 SQIVND (reference sequence). Between the trimmed V and J ends, which lost 3 bases and 4 bases, there was a span of 9 bases. The CDR3 DNA follows: TGTGCCAGTAGTATGGGGCAAACCTATGGCTACACCTTC. Translating it yields CASSMGQTYGYTF. The complete variable domain, with remaining parts taken from reference TRBV19 and TRBJ1-2, reads DGGITQSPKYLFRKEGQNVTLSCEQNLNHDAMYWYRQDPGQGLRLIYYSQIVNDFQKGDIAEGYSVSREKKESFPLTVTSAQKNPTAFYLCASSMGQTYGYTFGSGTRLTVV.

This sequence joins TRBV10-3 and TRBJ1-6, with 7 bases matching TRBD1. The junction had 5 bases not matched to a gene; V was cut back by 7 bases and J by 2 bases. Germline V gene lookup returns CDR1 ENHRY and CDR2 SYGVKD. This CDR3 comprises 15 residues. The CDR3 nucleotides are TGTGCCATCAAAGGGGGCGGTGCCTATAATTCACCCCTCCACTTT. Translation gives CAIKGGGAYNSPLHF.

This chain joins TRBV7-8 and TRBJ2-6, with D maybe TRBD1 (5 bases). The CDR3 covers 14 residues. Trimming stripped 10 bases from V and 4 bases from J, with 14 bases between. Germline V gene data show CDR1 as SGHVS and CDR2 as FQNEAQ. This CDR3 is CATIMTAGANVLTF. The CDR3 nucleotides are TGTGCCACCATTATGACAGCGGGGGCCAACGTCCTGACTTTC.

Only one count was recorded for this clone. This chain uses TRBV29-1 with TRBJ2-5, with a possible D match to TRBD2 (6 bases). Trimming left V 3 bases short and J 1 base short, with 9 bases between. Germline V gene lookup returns CDR1 SQVTM and CDR2 ANQGSEA. The CDR3 runs to 13 residues. The CDR3 is CSVESGLQETQYF. The CDR3 region has the DNA TGCAGCGTTGAGTCGGGACTCCAAGAGACCCAGTACTTC.

The CDR3 DNA reads as TGTGCCAGTAGGGGACAGGGGCCCGGGTTGGCCCAGTACTTC. This encodes CASRGQGPGLAQYF. The chain combines TRBV19 with TRBJ2-5, with TRBD1 matching 10 bases. The CDR3 is 14 residues long. Germline V gene data show CDR1 as LNHDA and CDR2 as SQIVND (reference sequence). V lost 6 bases and J lost 9; bases outside the gene matches: 10.

CDR3: CASSHSSNQPQHF. CDR3 in DNA: TGTGCCAGCAGCCACAGTAGCAATCAGCCCCAGCATTTT. The V gene is TRBV14, the J gene TRBJ1-5; D remains ambiguous. The CDR3 spans 13 residues. The V gene's germline CDR1 is SGHDN and CDR2 FVKESK. V was pared by 3 bases and J by 0 bases, with 3 bases between.

This clone showed up just once. The chain uses TRBV19 and TRBJ2-6, with TRBD1 matching over 7 bases. Germline V gene sequence: CDR1 LNHDA, CDR2 SQIVND (reference sequence). The CDR3 is 16 residues long. The trim removed 10 bases at V and 3 bases at J, leaving 12 bases unmatched. The CDR3 loop is CATSPAGGGGANVLTF. For the CDR3, the DNA is TGTGCCACCTCCCCGGCAGGGGGTGGTGGGGCCAACGTCCTGACTTTC. Using reference TRBV19 and TRBJ2-6 for the parts outside the CDR3, the full variable domain is DGGITQSPKYLFRKEGQNVTLSCEQNLNHDAMYWYRQDPGQGLRLIYYSQIVNDFQKGDIAEGYSVSREKKESFPLTVTSAQKNPTAFYLCATSPAGGGGANVLTFGAGSRLTVL.

This clone has a single count. The chain employs TRBV15 and TRBJ2-7, with D possibly being TRBD2 (6 bases). With 0 bases removed from V and 2 bases from J, the gap between germline ends came to 23 bases. The length of the CDR3 is 19 residues. Germline-derived CDR1 and CDR2 are LNHNV and YYDKDF (reference sequence). CDR3 amino acids: CATSRDERGRTTETYEQYF. The DNA of the CDR3 is TGTGCCACCAGCAGAGACGAGAGGGGCCGGACTACCGAAACCTACGAGCAGTACTTC.

The chain employs TRBV7-9 and TRBJ2-5; D is unresolved. The CDR3 runs to 14 residues. V was cut by 1 base and J by 4 bases, with 10 bases left in between. Germline CDR1 reads SEHNR; CDR2 reads FQNEAQ (reference sequence). The CDR3 sequence: CASSLGSGGETQYF. The DNA of the CDR3 is TGTGCCAGCAGCTTAGGCTCTGGCGGAGAGACCCAGTACTTC.

The count of this clone is one. As DNA, the CDR3 is TGTGCCAGCAGTGACCGGGATTTTAATTCACCCCTCCACTTT. Translating it yields CASSDRDFNSPLHF. The chain links TRBV2 to TRBJ1-6; no reliable D call. This CDR3 region has 14 residues. V was shortened by 3 bases and J by 6 bases, with 9 bases between the two germline ends. Germline V gene sequence: CDR1 SNHLY, CDR2 FYNNEI.

This clone has more than one count but fewer than ten. The rearrangement links TRBV18 to TRBJ1-5; 8 bases align to TRBD1. With 5 bases clipped from V and 2 bases from J, the junction kept 2 bases outside the gene matches. CDR1 is KGHSH, CDR2 LQKENI, per germline. The CDR3 is 14 residues long. The DNA for the CDR3 is TGTGCCAGCTCATCGACAGGGGGCAATCAGCCCCAGCATTTT. Its translation: CASSSTGGNQPQHF.

The gene calls are TRBV6-5 and TRBJ1-1, with 7 nucleotides matching TRBD1. The CDR3 extends over 14 amino acids. Germline assignment: CDR1 MNHEY and CDR2 SVGAGI. Trimming cost V 2 bases and J 4 bases; bases outside gene matches: 4. The CDR3 region is CASSYDREGTEAFF. CDR3 in DNA: TGTGCCAGCAGTTACGACAGGGAAGGCACTGAAGCTTTCTTT.

The V call is TRBV15, the J call TRBJ2-1; 13 bases are a match to TRBD2. The CDR3 has 16 amino acids. Trimming at V came to 3 bases and at J to 8 bases, leaving 7 bases not matched to a gene. CDR1 is LNHNV and CDR2 is YYDKDF in the germline V gene (reference sequence). CDR3 nucleotides: TGTGCCACCAGCAGTGCACGACTAGCGGGGGGTTATGAGCAGTTCTTC. Its translation: CATSSARLAGGYEQFF.

This chain uses TRBV4-3 with TRBJ2-5; TRBD2 matches at 7 bases. The V gene's germline CDR1 is LGHNA and CDR2 YSLEER. Trimming at V came to 0 bases and at J to 5 bases, leaving 0 bases not matched to a gene. The length of the CDR3 is 13 residues. The CDR3 sequence is CASSQERGETQYF. The CDR3 DNA sequence: TGCGCCAGCAGCCAAGAGCGGGGGGAGACCCAGTACTTC.